The subject of this entry is one T cell receptor beta chain. Its antigen is currently unknown. This entry belongs to a study of cytomegalovirus exposure and HLA in healthy donors. Study background: Earlier results showed 117 million unique TCR beta sequences derived from about 179 million T cells.

Findings and caveats of the study: The study labeled roughly 160 TCR beta chains cytomegalovirus-associated.

PCR amplification relied on 60 Vbeta primers (plus 13 Jbeta primers). Sequencing used immunoSEQ multiplex PCR; TCRdb keeps in-frame clones, though not all of them. The table lists 110,000 to 150,000 clones, 60% to 80% of them singletons. Trimming took 0 bases from V and 3 from J, leaving 6 bases between them. The germline gives CDR1 SGDLS, CDR2 YYNGEE. CDR3 length: 13 amino acids. This sequence originates from a woman between 25 and 40 years old in good health and CMV-seronegative. The sample consisted of PBMCs. V is TRBV9 and J is TRBJ1-1; no firm D call. The DNA of the CDR3 is TGTGCCAGCAGCGTAGGAGTAGACACTGAAGCTTTCTTT. It yields the protein CASSVGVDTEAFF.